The source of this TCR beta chain is a study of T cells in Graves' hyperthyroidism and ophthalmopathy. Amplification of TCR beta CDR3 regions used RNA as the template. Using the HTBI primer set, a first-round RT-PCR was run on the TCR CDR3. TCRdb re-called the multiplex PCR reads through MiXCR, storing one row per CDR3 protein. This table has some 350,000 distinct CDR3 sequences, 15% to 20% appearing once. Regarding the study as a whole: Also found in blood were most expanded thyroid clonotypes above 0.001.

Uncontrolled infection, other autoimmune disease, pregnancy or lactation led to exclusion. Comment on this clonotype: The target antigen is unknown.

The sequencing sample was made of blood. This TCR was sampled from a woman aged 18-30 years with Graves' hyperthyroidism.

The CDR3 nucleotides are TGCAGTGCTAGTTCCAGGGAGGTCTCCGAGCAGTACTTC. Encoded protein: CSASSREVSEQYF. V gene TRBV20-1 combines with J gene TRBJ2-7; tentative D call: TRBD2 (6 bases). The germline V gene has CDR1 DFQATT and CDR2 SNEGSKA (reference sequence). The CDR3 extends over 13 amino acids. Trimming stripped 3 bases from V and 6 bases from J, with 15 bases between.